The present T cell receptor beta chain was sequenced within a study of T-cell reconstitution after alpha-beta-depleted transplantation in children. The V gene's germline CDR1 is SSHAT and CDR2 FNYEAQ (reference sequence). The length of the CDR3 is 15 residues. Unique molecular identifiers were incorporated into the prepared TCRbeta library. Via MiXCR, TCRdb re-called the PCR reads, giving one row per CDR3 protein. The sample holds some 600,000 distinct CDR3 sequences, over 10% seen once. This clonotype was counted between two and nine times. Its antigen is not known. One junction end does not reproduce the germline sequence, and a read error may be involved. Points from the study as a whole: T-cell numbers and diversity one year post-transplant derived largely from freshly generated T cells. It was reported that alpha-beta T cells came from several hundred expanded graft clones (about two months after transplant).

This TCR came from a male patient under 18 who had a stem cell transplant for acute myeloid leukemia, so the T cells may come from the graft donor. The sequenced sample was PBMCs, mostly from graft donor cells, obtained 360 days after TCRalphabeta/CD19-depleted stem cell transplant. This chain joins TRBV7-7 and TRBJ2-3; D remains unclear. The CDR3 region is CASSDRGSGADTQYF. The CDR3 nucleotides read TGTGCTAGCAGCGACCGTGGGTCAGGAGCAGATACGCAGTATTTT.